This T cell receptor (beta chain) was identified during a study of T cell changes during pregnancy in multiple sclerosis. Here immunoSEQ multiplex PCR was the method, and the copy in TCRdb shows in-frame clones only, minus some. The sample records 65,000 to 90,000 clones, roughly nine tenths being singletons. Germline V gene sequence: CDR1 SGHRS, CDR2 YFSETQ. V lost 1 base to trimming and J lost 9 bases; unmatched junction nucleotides: 7. The CDR3 has 14 residues. The V call is TRBV5-1, the J call TRBJ2-1; 7 bases are shared with TRBD1. The receptor's source is a female donor with multiple sclerosis, enrolled in a pregnancy study. The input for sequencing was peripheral blood, taken in the first trimester of pregnancy. The CDR3 sequence is CASSLPTGIGEQFF. DNA for the CDR3: TGCGCCAGCAGCTTGCCGACAGGGATAGGTGAGCAGTTCTTC.